The clone carrying this T cell receptor (beta chain) was observed a single time. Its antigen is undetermined. The data stem from a study of cytomegalovirus exposure and HLA in healthy donors. Notes on the study in general: In most subjects, TCR beta sequences reportedly gave accurate predictions of HLA-A and HLA-B alleles. The authors assumed roughly uniform sequencing depth across donors for presence/absence analyses.

Primers for the PCR totalled 60 Vbeta and 13 Jbeta. Using immunoSEQ multiplex PCR, the repertoire was profiled, and TCRdb retains in-frame clones only, with some absent. Of some 170,000 clones in the sample, more than 65% were seen once. There are 15 residues in the CDR3. The germline V gene encodes CDR1 SGHAT and CDR2 FQNNGV. The V gene end was trimmed by 5 bases and the J gene end by 4 bases; junction bases not matched to a gene: 6. Sequenced input: PBMCs. The chain joins TRBV11-2 to TRBJ1-4, with 8 positions matching TRBD1. The receptor's source is a woman under 40 in good health and CMV-seronegative. The chain's CDR3 is CASSDGQGYNEKLFF. The CDR3 DNA sequence: TGTGCCAGCAGCGACGGACAGGGATATAATGAAAAACTGTTTTTT.